The 24 T cell receptor beta chains reported below all come from one sample, sequenced in a study of Graves' ophthalmopathy and Graves' hyperthyroidism. Amplified TCR beta CDR3 regions were obtained using RNA transcripts as template. Second-round multiplex PCR came after a first-round RT-PCR that employed HTBI primers. MiXCR was run by TCRdb on the multiplex PCR reads, yielding one entry per CDR3 protein. The sample records around 1.1 million distinct CDR3 sequences, about two fifths being singletons. The sequenced material came from peripheral blood or thyroid tissue (not recorded which). The receptors shown here come from an adult man with Graves' hyperthyroidism.

This clonotype was counted at least ten times. This sequence joins TRBV19 and TRBJ1-6; TRBD1 matches at 8 bases. With 8 bases clipped from V and 9 bases from J, the junction kept 15 bases outside the gene matches. The CDR3 runs 16 residues. The V gene's germline CDR1 is LNHDA and CDR2 SQIVND (reference sequence). The CDR3 coding sequence is TGTGCCAGTGGGAGGGGGCAGGGGGCGATTGCTTCACCCCTCCACTTT. Residues: CASGRGQGAIASPLHF.

The chain is built from TRBV30 and TRBJ2-6, with a tentative D call TRBD2 (6 bases). The V gene's germline CDR1 is GTSNPN and CDR2 SVGIG (reference sequence). V was shortened by 2 bases and J by 3 bases, with 11 bases between the two germline ends. CDR3 length: 15 amino acids. CDR3 protein: CAWSPAGGGANVLTF. For the CDR3, the DNA is TGTGCCTGGAGTCCCGCCGGGGGTGGGGCCAACGTCCTGACTTTC.

This clonotype was recorded at least ten times. The chain combines TRBV9 with TRBJ2-7; D may be TRBD2 (6 bases). Trimming stripped 0 bases from V and 3 bases from J, with 7 bases between. Germline V lookup: CDR1 SGDLS, CDR2 YYNGEE. This CDR3 is built from 13 residues. The CDR3: CASSVGGDYEQYF. The DNA of the CDR3 is TGTGCCAGCAGCGTAGGCGGGGACTACGAGCAGTACTTC.

This chain uses TRBV5-6 with TRBJ2-3, with 10 bases identical to TRBD1. The CDR3 contains 15 residues. Germline CDR1 SGHDT, CDR2 YYEEEE. The V segment lost 4 bases and the J segment 4 bases; nucleotides outside the gene matches: 6. The CDR3 DNA sequence: TGTGCCAGCAGCATAAGACAGGGGGCATCAGATACGCAGTATTTT. Translation gives CASSIRQGASDTQYF.

Only one count was recorded for this clonotype. The J gene is TRBJ1-5, the V gene TRBV2; 11 bases agree with TRBD1. The V gene end was trimmed by 4 bases and the J gene end by 2 bases; junction bases not matched to a gene: 4. Germline CDR1 is SNHLY and CDR2 is FYNNEI. The CDR3 totals 16 residues. The CDR3 is CASSGTGGLGNQPQHF. CDR3 bases: TGTGCCAGCAGTGGGACAGGGGGCCTGGGCAATCAGCCCCAGCATTTT.

The genes are TRBV6-6 and TRBJ1-5; the D is unclear. This CDR3 spans 16 amino acids. Germline lookup yields CDR1 MNHNY and CDR2 SVGAGI (reference sequence). Trimming removed 2 bases from V and 0 bases from J, with 11 bases in between. Here the CDR3 DNA reads TGTGCCAGCAGTTACAGTTTGAGCGATAGCAATCAGCCCCAGCATTTT. It yields the protein CASSYSLSDSNQPQHF.

The sample holds many counts of this clonotype. This rearrangement joins TRBV15 to TRBJ2-5; 8 nucleotides align to TRBD2. V shed 2 bases, J shed 7 bases, and the junction held 9 bases outside the gene matches. CDR1 is LNHNV and CDR2 is YYDKDF in the germline V gene (reference sequence). The CDR3 length is 15 residues. The CDR3 nucleotides read TGTGCCACCAGCAGATCCCGCGGGGGGCGGGTGACCCAGTACTTC. It is translated as CATSRSRGGRVTQYF.

This chain links TRBV10-3 with TRBJ2-2, with a possible D match to TRBD2 (6 bases). Per the germline V gene, CDR1 is ENHRY and CDR2 is SYGVKD. The V end was cut by 2 bases, the J end by 2 bases, with 15 bases between. This CDR3 region has 17 residues. The CDR3 region is CAISEIRTTLNTGELFF. The DNA of the CDR3 is TGTGCCATCAGTGAGATCAGGACTACGCTAAACACCGGGGAGCTGTTTTTT.

As regards this clonotype: It may be a read error: a sequence one base away is much more abundant. V gene TRBV7-6 combines with J gene TRBJ1-5; a weak D match, TRBD1 (6 bases). The CDR3 totals 15 residues. The germline V and J ends were trimmed by 7 bases and 0 bases, with 13 bases remaining between them. Germline CDR1 is SGHVS and CDR2 is FNYEAQ. The CDR3 DNA is TGTGCCAGCATCGAAGGGACACCTAGCAATCAGCCCCAGCATTTT. It encodes CASIEGTPSNQPQHF.

This clonotype was seen many times. The chain uses TRBV5-6 and TRBJ1-2; 8 positions agree with TRBD1. J was trimmed by 4 bases and V by 5 bases; bases with no gene match: 10. Germline V lookup: CDR1 SGHDT, CDR2 YYEEEE. CDR3 length: 15 residues. The CDR3 DNA sequence: TGTGCCAGCAGGCAGACAGGGGAGAGGATCTATGGCTACACCTTC. Protein: CASRQTGERIYGYTF.

CDR3 sequence: CSARDWDGSPLHF. The CDR3 DNA is TGCAGTGCTAGAGATTGGGACGGCTCACCCCTCCACTTT. V gene TRBV20-1 combines with J gene TRBJ1-6; a weak D match, TRBD1 (5 bases). CDR3 length: 13 residues. The germline gives CDR1 DFQATT, CDR2 SNEGSKA (reference sequence). V shed 0 bases and J shed 10 bases, with 10 bases lying between them.

In its sample, this clonotype was seen a few times. The chain couples TRBV28 to TRBJ1-2; D is undetermined. The CDR3 totals 13 residues. The germline V gene has CDR1 MDHEN and CDR2 SYDVKM. Trimming left V 3 bases short and J 4 bases short, with 9 bases between. CDR3 residues: CASSFTPSYGYTF. The CDR3 bases are TGTGCCAGCAGTTTTACACCTAGCTATGGCTACACCTTC.

This clonotype occurred many times. This chain joins TRBV6-5 and TRBJ2-5; tentatively, D is TRBD2 (5 bases). V lost 0 bases and J lost 5, with 10 bases in between. From germline, CDR1 is MNHEY and CDR2 SVGAGI. CDR3 length: 14 amino acids. CDR3 sequence reads: CASSYSEGTETQYF. Written as DNA, the CDR3 is TGTGCCAGCAGTTACTCAGAGGGTACCGAGACCCAGTACTTC.

The V call is TRBV29-1, the J call TRBJ1-3; D is uncertain. This CDR3 has 12 residues. Germline V lookup: CDR1 SQVTM, CDR2 ANQGSEA. V shed 7 bases and J shed 2 bases, with 9 bases lying between them. The CDR3 sequence: CSAGRAGNTIYF. The CDR3 DNA follows: TGCAGCGCCGGCCGCGCTGGAAACACCATATATTTT. Filled out from reference TRBV29-1 and TRBJ1-3, the complete variable domain reads SAVISQKPSRDICQRGTSLTIQCQVDSQVTMMFWYRQQPGQSLTLIATANQGSEATYESGFVIDKFPISRPNLTFSTLTVSNMSPEDSSIYLCSAGRAGNTIYFGEGSWLTVV.

This clonotype was recorded many times. This chain joins TRBV19 and TRBJ1-5; a possible D gene is TRBD1 (6 bases). Germline CDR1 reads LNHDA; CDR2 reads SQIVND (reference sequence). The CDR3 totals 18 residues. V lost 5 bases to trimming and J lost 2 bases, with 22 bases between them. CDR3 amino acids: CASSSAPDRPPGNQPQHF. In DNA, the CDR3 is TGTGCCAGTAGTTCTGCGCCAGACAGGCCGCCGGGCAATCAGCCCCAGCATTTT.

This clonotype was seen at least ten times. The chain uses TRBV5-1 and TRBJ1-1; 10 nucleotides line up with TRBD1. V gave up 4 bases and J gave up 3 bases; unmatched junction bases: 6. The CDR3 is 15 residues long. Germline loops: CDR1 SGHRS, CDR2 YFSETQ. The CDR3 DNA sequence: TGCGCCAGCAGCCCCCCGGGACAGGGGCACACTGAAGCTTTCTTT. It translates to CASSPPGQGHTEAFF.

This clonotype was detected many times. V usage is TRBV6-5 and J usage is TRBJ1-5; D gene ambiguous. CDR3 length: 13 residues. Trimming shortened V by 0 bases and J by 10 bases, and 10 bases separated the two germline ends. Germline lookup yields CDR1 MNHEY and CDR2 SVGAGI. The CDR3 spells CASSYSIGGPQHF. In nucleotides, the CDR3 is TGTGCCAGCAGTTACTCGATAGGTGGACCCCAGCATTTT.

Only one count was recorded for this clonotype. The chain has TRBV20-1 and TRBJ2-2; 13 nucleotides line up with TRBD2. Germline V lookup: CDR1 DFQATT, CDR2 SNEGSKA (reference sequence). V was clipped by 6 bases and J by 10 bases; unmatched bases: 8. The CDR3 sequence is 14 residues long. The CDR3 bases are TGCAGTGCCTTAAGGACTAGCGGGAGTGTGGAGCTGTTTTTT. It encodes CSALRTSGSVELFF.

Turning to this clonotype: Given a much more abundant clone one base away, this may be a read error. V usage is TRBV5-6 and J usage is TRBJ1-6; D gene uncertain. This CDR3 spans 15 amino acids. The germline V gene has CDR1 SGHDT and CDR2 YYEEEE. The CDR3 DNA reads TGTGCCAGCAGCTTGAGGTCAGTCTACAATTCACCCCTCTACTTT. Protein: CASSLRSVYNSPLYF.

This clonotype appeared many times. The chain carries TRBV20-1 and TRBJ1-2, with TRBD1 identical over 9 bases. The CDR3 length is 14 residues. Unmatched junction bases numbered 8, after V lost 6 bases and J lost 3 bases. Germline lookup yields CDR1 DFQATT and CDR2 SNEGSKA (reference sequence). The CDR3 spells CSAPLDRGYYGYTF. CDR3 coding DNA: TGCAGTGCCCCGCTGGACAGGGGCTACTATGGCTACACCTTC.

This clonotype was seen ten or more times. V gene TRBV14 combines with J gene TRBJ2-5; 10 bases agree with TRBD1. V lost 3 bases to trimming and J lost 5 bases; unmatched junction nucleotides: 6. Germline CDR1 SGHDN, CDR2 FVKESK. The CDR3 spans 15 residues. The chain's CDR3 is CASSQGTGETETQYF. The CDR3 DNA reads as TGTGCCAGCAGCCAGGGGACAGGGGAGACGGAGACCCAGTACTTC.

This rearrangement joins TRBV10-3 to TRBJ1-1; no clear D gene. Trimming cost V 0 bases and J 11 bases, with 25 bases left between them. Germline-derived CDR1 and CDR2 are ENHRY and SYGVKD. This CDR3 has 17 residues. CDR3: CAISESKGCQTLKQAFF. The DNA for the CDR3 is TGTGCCATCAGTGAGTCGAAGGGTTGCCAGACCTTAAAGCAGGCTTTCTTT.

This clonotype was counted ten times or more. CDR3 DNA sequence: TGTGCCAGTACCGGGACAGGGAGTCGCTCTGGCTACACCTTC. Translation gives CASTGTGSRSGYTF. The chain couples TRBV9 to TRBJ1-2; 9 bases line up with TRBD1. Germline V gene sequence: CDR1 SGDLS, CDR2 YYNGEE. J lost 7 bases, V lost 8 bases, and 12 bases had no gene match. The CDR3 has 14 residues.

This clonotype is deemed medium-sized. The V and J genes are TRBV7-2 and TRBJ2-5; D gene uncertain. Deletions cut 8 bases from V and 5 bases from J, with 15 bases between. The germline V gene encodes CDR1 SGHTA and CDR2 FQGNSA. CDR3 size: 13 residues. CDR3 nucleotides: TGTGCCAGCCGGCAATCGTATGATGAGACCCAGTACTTC. It is translated as CASRQSYDETQYF. Full variable domain (outside the CDR3, taken from reference TRBV7-2 and TRBJ2-5): GAGVSQSPSNKVTEKGKDVELRCDPISGHTALYWYRQSLGQGLEFLIYFQGNSAPDKSGLPSDRFSAERTGGSVSTLTIQRTQQEDSAVYLCASRQSYDETQYFGPGTRLLVL.